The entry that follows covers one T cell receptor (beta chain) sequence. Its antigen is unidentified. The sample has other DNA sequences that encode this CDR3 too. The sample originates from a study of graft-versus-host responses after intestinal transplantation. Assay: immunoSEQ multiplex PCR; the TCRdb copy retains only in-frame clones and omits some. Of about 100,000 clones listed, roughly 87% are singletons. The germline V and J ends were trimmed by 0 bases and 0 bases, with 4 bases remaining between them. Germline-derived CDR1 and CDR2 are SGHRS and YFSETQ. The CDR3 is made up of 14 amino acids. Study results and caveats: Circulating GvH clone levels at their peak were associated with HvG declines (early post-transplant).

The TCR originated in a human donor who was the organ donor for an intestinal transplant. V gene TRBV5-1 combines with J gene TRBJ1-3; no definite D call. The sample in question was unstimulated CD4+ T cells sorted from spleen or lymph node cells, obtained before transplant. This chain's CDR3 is CASSLGGSGNTIYF. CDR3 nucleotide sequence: TGCGCCAGCAGCTTGGGGGGCTCTGGAAACACCATATATTTT.